The 21 T cell receptor beta chains below come from one sample, sequenced in a study of blood T cell repertoires in COVID-19. Data came from immunoSEQ multiplex PCR; TCRdb stores just in-frame clones and leaves some out. The sample carries 170,000 or so clones, about 88% recorded once. The sample comprised PBMCs or T cells enriched from blood (not recorded which). These receptors all stem from a woman under 30 who had recovered from COVID-19.

This chain connects TRBV19 to TRBJ1-2, with 8 bases aligning to TRBD1. The germline gives CDR1 LNHDA, CDR2 SQIVND (reference sequence). V shed 6 bases, J shed 4 bases, and the junction held 7 bases outside the gene matches. The CDR3 is 14 residues long. This chain's CDR3 is CASSLGQGGYGYTF. As DNA, the CDR3 is TGTGCCAGTAGCCTAGGACAGGGCGGCTATGGCTACACCTTC.

This clone was seen a few times. The rearrangement uses TRBV5-4 and TRBJ2-7; D remains unclear. The CDR3 runs 14 residues. Germline assignment: CDR1 SGHNT and CDR2 YYREEE (reference sequence). V gave up 0 bases and J gave up 3 bases, with 10 bases separating them. This CDR3 is CASSLAGFGYEQYF. The CDR3 DNA is TGTGCCAGCAGCTTGGCGGGTTTCGGCTACGAGCAGTACTTC.

This clone was counted a few times. J is TRBJ1-2 and V is TRBV5-1; 10 nucleotides line up with TRBD1. This CDR3 comprises 15 residues. Germline CDR1 reads SGHRS; CDR2 reads YFSETQ. V was pared by 4 bases and J by 4 bases, with 7 bases of the junction left unmatched. CDR3 sequence (DNA): TGCGCCAGCAGCCCCGGGACAGGGGATTCCTATGGCTACACCTTC. Amino acids: CASSPGTGDSYGYTF.

The rearrangement joins TRBV7-9 to TRBJ2-5, with D possibly TRBD2 on 5 matching bases. The germline gives CDR1 SEHNR, CDR2 FQNEAQ (reference sequence). The ends were cut back, 4 bases at V and 5 bases at J, with 20 bases in the middle. The CDR3 has 16 amino acids. The CDR3 region is CASSSGSFPSRETQYF. DNA for the CDR3: TGTGCCAGCAGCTCGGGGTCCTTCCCCTCCCGGGAGACCCAGTACTTC.

J is TRBJ2-2 and V is TRBV6-5; TRBD2 might be the D (5 bases). With 6 bases removed from V and 6 bases from J, the gap between germline ends came to 14 bases. The CDR3 runs to 14 residues. Per the germline V gene, CDR1 is MNHEY and CDR2 is SVGAGI. CDR3 sequence: CASSTGWDSGELFF. In DNA, the CDR3 is TGTGCCAGCAGCACGGGGTGGGATTCCGGGGAGCTGTTTTTT.

The rearrangement links TRBV6-6 to TRBJ2-1, with D maybe TRBD1 (6 bases). Germline CDR1 MNHNY, CDR2 SVGAGI (reference sequence). The CDR3 spans 16 residues. V was trimmed by 0 bases and J by 9 bases, leaving 18 bases between them. The CDR3 DNA is TGTGCCAGCAGTTACTCTGGACAGACCAATACCCGTGAGCAGTTCTTC. It specifies CASSYSGQTNTREQFF.

The chain joins TRBV10-3 to TRBJ2-5; D unresolved. V was cut by 3 bases and J by 6 bases, with 11 bases left in between. This CDR3 region has 13 residues. CDR1 is ENHRY and CDR2 is SYGVKD in the germline V gene. The CDR3 coding sequence is TGTGCCATCAGTGACCGAGACTCCCAGACCCAGTACTTC. Amino acids: CAISDRDSQTQYF.

This chain links TRBV18 with TRBJ2-1; TRBD1 aligns across 10 bases. V lost 3 bases to trimming and J lost 6 bases; unmatched junction nucleotides: 5. CDR3 length: 15 amino acids. Germline V gene lookup returns CDR1 KGHSH and CDR2 LQKENI. The chain's CDR3 is CASSPGQGIINEQFF. As DNA, the CDR3 is TGTGCCAGCTCACCGGGACAGGGGATAATCAATGAGCAGTTCTTC.

The chain combines TRBV6-5 with TRBJ2-7, with D possibly matching TRBD1 (6 bases). In germline, CDR1 is MNHEY, CDR2 SVGAGI. The CDR3 contains 16 residues. V lost 0 bases and J 2 bases, leaving 14 bases between the germline ends. The CDR3 sequence: CASSYSRGIRTYEQYF. The CDR3 DNA is TGTGCCAGCAGTTACTCAAGGGGGATTAGAACCTACGAGCAGTACTTC.

This chain uses TRBV27 with TRBJ1-2; 7 bases map to TRBD1. The CDR3 totals 13 residues. Germline V gene sequence: CDR1 MNHEY, CDR2 SMNVEV (reference sequence). The ends lost 10 bases at V and 4 bases at J; junction bases unmatched: 9. In nucleotides, the CDR3 is TGTGCCACCCAGAAGACAGGGATCTATGGCTACACCTTC. Translation: CATQKTGIYGYTF.

The chain employs TRBV25-1 and TRBJ1-1; no clear D. The germline gives CDR1 MGHDK, CDR2 SYGVNS. This CDR3 contains 13 residues. V was cut by 8 bases and J by 0 bases, with 10 bases left in between. Here the CDR3 reads CASLSGMNTEAFF. DNA of the CDR3: TGTGCCAGCCTAAGCGGTATGAACACTGAAGCTTTCTTT.

This clone was observed a few times. The same CDR3 can be traced to other DNA sequences in this sample. The chain couples TRBV30 to TRBJ2-7; perhaps TRBD2 as D (6 bases). Germline loops: CDR1 GTSNPN, CDR2 SVGIG (reference sequence). This CDR3 is built from 16 residues. V gave up 4 bases and J gave up 10 bases, with 29 bases separating them. The CDR3 region has the DNA TGTGCCTGGACCTCCCGCGGAACAGGCCGGGTCGGGGGTCAGTACTTC. This gives the protein CAWTSRGTGRVGGQYF.

This clone was seen just once. This chain uses TRBV27 with TRBJ2-7; 11 nucleotides line up with TRBD2. This CDR3 spans 15 amino acids. Losses at the gene ends were 5 bases for V and 2 bases for J; bases not matched to a gene: 5. CDR1 MNHEY and CDR2 SMNVEV come from the germline V gene (reference sequence). The CDR3 nucleotides read TGTGCCAGCAGTCCTGGGACTAGCGGCACCTACGAGCAGTACTTC. Amino acid sequence: CASSPGTSGTYEQYF.

This sequence joins TRBV28 and TRBJ2-5; TRBD1 matches at 9 bases. This CDR3 is 14 amino acids long. Germline trimming cut 2 bases from V and 3 bases from J; bases unmatched to any gene: 1. Germline V gene lookup returns CDR1 MDHEN and CDR2 SYDVKM. The CDR3 DNA follows: TGTGCCAGCAGTTTAAGGACAGGGGAAGAGACCCAGTACTTC. Translating gives CASSLRTGEETQYF.

This clone appeared a single time. V usage is TRBV24-1 and J usage is TRBJ2-2; D perhaps matches TRBD1 (6 bases). Trimming removed 5 bases at V and 5 bases at J, with 11 bases between. Germline lookup yields CDR1 KGHDR and CDR2 SFDVKD. The CDR3 has 14 residues. CDR3 in DNA: TGTGCCACCAGTGCAGGGGCAATAACCGGGGAGCTGTTTTTT. This gives the protein CATSAGAITGELFF.

This sequence joins TRBV5-6 and TRBJ1-2; D unresolved. The V gene's germline CDR1 is SGHDT and CDR2 YYEEEE. The CDR3 loop spans 14 amino acids. The V end was cut by 0 bases, the J end by 3 bases, with 9 bases between. The DNA for the CDR3 is TGTGCCAGCAGCTTGGCCGGGATTTACTATGGCTACACCTTC. It yields the protein CASSLAGIYYGYTF.

The chain recombines TRBV7-2 with TRBJ2-5, with D possibly TRBD2 on 7 matching bases. Trimming removed 5 bases from V and 2 bases from J, with 12 bases in between. CDR1 is SGHTA, CDR2 FQGNSA, per germline. The CDR3 length is 14 residues. DNA for the CDR3: TGTGCCAGCAGCCGGGGGGCCTGGCAAGAGACCCAGTACTTC. Protein sequence: CASSRGAWQETQYF.

This chain uses TRBV6-1 with TRBJ1-2; D unclear. V shed 3 bases and J shed 5 bases, with 13 bases lying between them. Germline CDR1 is MNHNS and CDR2 is SASEGT. The CDR3 is made up of 14 amino acids. The CDR3 nucleotides are TGTGCCAGCAGTGAGGGTGGAGTGGTATATGGCTACACCTTC. This gives the protein CASSEGGVVYGYTF.

This clone was found a few times. Other DNA sequences within the sample encode an identical CDR3. J is TRBJ1-2 and V is TRBV7-8; 10 bases match TRBD1. The germline CDR1 and CDR2 sequences are SGHVS and FQNEAQ. V was pared by 5 bases and J by 1 base, with 10 bases of the junction left unmatched. This CDR3 has 17 amino acids. Written as DNA, the CDR3 is TGTGCCAGCAGCCCCGGGACAGGGGTCGGAGTTAACTATGGCTACACCTTC. Its translation: CASSPGTGVGVNYGYTF.

The genes are TRBV28 and TRBJ2-2; 9 nucleotides agree with TRBD2. CDR3 length: 16 amino acids. Germline CDR1 and CDR2: MDHEN and SYDVKM. V trimming: 8 bases; J trimming: 6 bases; junction bases outside the gene matches: 13. CDR3 sequence reads: CASAVAGAEGPGELFF. The CDR3 nucleotides are TGTGCCAGCGCCGTAGCGGGAGCGGAAGGACCCGGGGAGCTGTTTTTT.

This chain connects TRBV24-1 to TRBJ2-3; 9 bases agree with TRBD2. CDR3 size: 16 residues. The V and J ends lost 3 bases and 3 bases, in that order; junction bases with no gene match: 6. From germline, CDR1 is KGHDR and CDR2 SFDVKD. The CDR3 bases are TGTGCCACCAGTGATCGGGCGGGAGGGCTGACAGATACGCAGTATTTT. Its translation: CATSDRAGGLTDTQYF.